This passage covers 10 T cell receptor beta chains from one sample sequenced in a study of naive and memory T cell subsets. Both TRBC1 and TRBC2 were covered by a beta constant-region primer of two equimolar oligonucleotides. The ligated cDNA underwent four PCR rounds using SP2 and nested alpha and beta constant-region primers. TCRdb re-called the UMI-ligation and nested PCR reads through MiXCR, storing one row per CDR3 protein. The repertoire includes some 31,000 distinct CDR3 sequences, approximately 18% of them detected once, and 3% to 3.5% sits in the top ten. Sequences were obtained from effector memory CD4+ T cells from blood. The subset denotes: effector memory, CD45RA- CD27-. The receptor source for this set is a human donor in good health.

This clonotype was detected ten times or more. The rearrangement uses TRBV28 and TRBJ1-6, with a possible D match to TRBD1 (5 bases). The CDR3 runs 15 residues. Trimming removed 7 bases from V and 8 bases from J, with 18 bases in between. The germline V gene encodes CDR1 MDHEN and CDR2 SYDVKM. In nucleotides, the CDR3 is TGTGCCAGCAAGGTCCTGGGGGGAAGATATTCACCCCTCCACTTT. Protein: CASKVLGGRYSPLHF.

This clonotype appeared many times. V and J are TRBV7-2 and TRBJ2-3; D remains unclear. The CDR3 loop spans 12 amino acids. Germline V CDR1 and CDR2: SGHTA, FQGNSA. Trimming left V 1 base short and J 7 bases short, with 6 bases between. In DNA form, the CDR3 reads TGTGCCAGCAGCTTAGACTCGTATACGCAGTATTTT. Its protein product is CASSLDSYTQYF.

This clonotype was detected a few times. V is TRBV27 and J is TRBJ2-7; TRBD1 might be the D (6 bases). Germline lookup yields CDR1 MNHEY and CDR2 SMNVEV (reference sequence). This CDR3 region has 12 residues. V dropped 5 bases and J dropped 6 bases, with 11 bases sitting between them. The CDR3 protein is CASSRLGGEQYF. The CDR3 DNA follows: TGTGCCAGCAGTCGATTAGGGGGCGAGCAGTACTTC.

Here the CDR3 reads CASNLAGTSRYEQYF. The CDR3 DNA reads as TGTGCCAGCAACCTAGCCGGGACTTCCCGATACGAGCAGTACTTC. The genes are TRBV28 and TRBJ2-7, with a possible D match to TRBD2 (6 bases). The CDR3 spans 15 residues. The V gene's germline CDR1 is MDHEN and CDR2 SYDVKM. The V end lost 7 bases, the J end lost 4 bases, and 20 bases lay between the germline ends.

In its sample, this clonotype was seen a few times. The chain recombines TRBV4-3 with TRBJ1-3; maybe TRBD1 (5 bases). The ends were cut back, 2 bases at V and 0 bases at J, with 8 bases in the middle. The CDR3 is 15 amino acids. Germline CDR1 and CDR2: LGHNA and YSLEER. CDR3 DNA: TGCGCCAGCAGCCAACAGGGATCCTCTGGAAACACCATATATTTT. Translation: CASSQQGSSGNTIYF.

V gene TRBV20-1 combines with J gene TRBJ2-5; TRBD2 is a possible D gene (6 bases). The V and J ends lost 6 bases and 2 bases respectively, with 19 bases between them. The CDR3 length is 15 residues. CDR1 is DFQATT, CDR2 SNEGSKA, per germline (reference sequence). The chain's CDR3 is CSASRGLDLQETQYF. The DNA for the CDR3 is TGCAGTGCAAGCCGGGGACTTGACTTACAAGAGACCCAGTACTTC.

V usage is TRBV25-1 and J usage is TRBJ1-1; 7 nucleotides align to TRBD1. The V gene's germline CDR1 is MGHDK and CDR2 SYGVNS. Losses at the gene ends were 0 bases for V and 11 bases for J; bases not matched to a gene: 9. The CDR3 spans 14 residues. CDR3 amino acids: CASSEYLGGAIAFF. The CDR3 coding sequence is TGTGCCAGCAGTGAATACCTAGGGGGCGCGATCGCTTTCTTT.

This clonotype was recorded a few times. The CDR3 region has the DNA TGTGCCAGCAGCGTAGGGGGGGACTCCTACGAGCAGTACTTC. Translating it yields CASSVGGDSYEQYF. This sequence joins TRBV9 and TRBJ2-7; perhaps TRBD2 as D (6 bases). The CDR3 covers 14 residues. Germline V gene sequence: CDR1 SGDLS, CDR2 YYNGEE. Trimming removed 0 bases at V and 0 bases at J, with 7 bases between.

The chain links TRBV5-1 to TRBJ1-1; 7 bases align to TRBD1. Germline V gives CDR1 SGHRS, CDR2 YFSETQ. J lost 4 bases, V lost 2 bases, and 2 bases had no gene match. The CDR3 loop spans 13 amino acids. The DNA for the CDR3 is TGCGCCAGCAGCTTCGAGGGGGCCACTGAAGCTTTCTTT. The encoded protein is CASSFEGATEAFF.

This clonotype was counted at least ten times. This chain uses TRBV5-6 with TRBJ2-4; D is perhaps TRBD1 (6 bases). The CDR3 is 17 amino acids. CDR1 is SGHDT and CDR2 is YYEEEE in the germline V gene. V was pared by 6 bases and J by 0 bases, with 19 bases between. CDR3 coding DNA: TGTGCCAGCACCAAAGGACAGACTCGACTAGCCAAAAACATTCAGTACTTC. Translated: CASTKGQTRLAKNIQYF.